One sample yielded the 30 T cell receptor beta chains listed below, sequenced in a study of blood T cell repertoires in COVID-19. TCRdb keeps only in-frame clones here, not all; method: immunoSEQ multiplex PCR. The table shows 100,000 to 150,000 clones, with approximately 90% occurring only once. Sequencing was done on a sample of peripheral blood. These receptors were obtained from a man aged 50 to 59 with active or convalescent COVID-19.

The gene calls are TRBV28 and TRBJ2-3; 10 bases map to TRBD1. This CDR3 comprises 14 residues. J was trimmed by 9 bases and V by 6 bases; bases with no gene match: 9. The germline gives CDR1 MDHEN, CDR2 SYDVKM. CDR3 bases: TGTGCCAGCAGCCGACAGGGGGCGGGAGCAACGCAGTATTTT. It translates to CASSRQGAGATQYF.

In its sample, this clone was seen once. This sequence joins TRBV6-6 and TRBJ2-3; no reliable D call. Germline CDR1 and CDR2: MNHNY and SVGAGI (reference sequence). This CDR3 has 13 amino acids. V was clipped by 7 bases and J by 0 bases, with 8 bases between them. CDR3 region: CASTQRSTDTQYF. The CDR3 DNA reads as TGTGCCAGCACCCAACGGAGCACAGATACGCAGTATTTT.

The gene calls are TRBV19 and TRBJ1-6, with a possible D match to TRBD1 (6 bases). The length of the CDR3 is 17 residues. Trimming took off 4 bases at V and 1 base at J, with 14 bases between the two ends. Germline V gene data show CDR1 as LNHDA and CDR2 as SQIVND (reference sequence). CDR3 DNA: TGTGCCAGTAGTACCAAACGAGGGGGATCCTATAATTCACCCCTCCACTTT. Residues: CASSTKRGGSYNSPLHF. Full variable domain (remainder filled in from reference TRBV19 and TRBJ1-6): DGGITQSPKYLFRKEGQNVTLSCEQNLNHDAMYWYRQDPGQGLRLIYYSQIVNDFQKGDIAEGYSVSREKKESFPLTVTSAQKNPTAFYLCASSTKRGGSYNSPLHFGNGTRLTVT.

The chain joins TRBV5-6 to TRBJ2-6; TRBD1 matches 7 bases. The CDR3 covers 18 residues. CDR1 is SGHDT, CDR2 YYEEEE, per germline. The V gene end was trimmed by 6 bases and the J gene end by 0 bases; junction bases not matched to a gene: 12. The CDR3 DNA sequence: TGTGCCAGCACCAGGGGAGCAGGGGGAATCTCTGGGGCCAACGTCCTGACTTTC. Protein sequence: CASTRGAGGISGANVLTF.

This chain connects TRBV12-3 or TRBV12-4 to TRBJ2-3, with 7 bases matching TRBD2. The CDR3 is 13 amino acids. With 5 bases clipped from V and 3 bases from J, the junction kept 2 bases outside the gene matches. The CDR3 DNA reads TGTGCCAGCAGTGACGGGGGGACAGATACGCAGTATTTT. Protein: CASSDGGTDTQYF.

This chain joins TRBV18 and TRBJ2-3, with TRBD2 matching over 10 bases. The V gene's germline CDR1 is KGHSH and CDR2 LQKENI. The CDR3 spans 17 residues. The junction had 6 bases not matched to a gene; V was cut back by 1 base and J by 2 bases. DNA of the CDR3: TGTGCCAGCTCACCACGGGGTAGCGGGGGGACCACAGATACGCAGTATTTT. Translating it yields CASSPRGSGGTTDTQYF.

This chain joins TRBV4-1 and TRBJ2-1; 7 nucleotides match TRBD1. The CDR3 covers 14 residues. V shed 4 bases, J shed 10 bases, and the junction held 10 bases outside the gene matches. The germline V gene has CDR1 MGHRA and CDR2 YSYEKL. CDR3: CASSRRQGGGEQFF. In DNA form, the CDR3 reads TGCGCCAGCAGCCGAAGGCAAGGGGGCGGAGAGCAGTTCTTC.

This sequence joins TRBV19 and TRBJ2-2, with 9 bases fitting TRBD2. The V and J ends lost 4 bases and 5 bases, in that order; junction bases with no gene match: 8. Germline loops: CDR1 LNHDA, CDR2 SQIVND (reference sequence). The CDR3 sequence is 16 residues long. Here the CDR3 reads CASSSRASGMTGELFF. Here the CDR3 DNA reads TGTGCCAGTAGTAGCCGCGCTAGCGGGATGACCGGGGAGCTGTTTTTT.

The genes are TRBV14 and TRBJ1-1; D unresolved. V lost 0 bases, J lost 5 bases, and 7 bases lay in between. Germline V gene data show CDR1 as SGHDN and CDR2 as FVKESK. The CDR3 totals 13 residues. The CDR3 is CASSQDQRTEAFF. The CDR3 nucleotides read TGTGCCAGCAGCCAAGATCAACGGACTGAAGCTTTCTTT.

The chain's CDR3 is CASSSGATNEKLFF. The CDR3 DNA reads TGTGCCAGCAGCTCAGGGGCTACTAATGAAAAACTGTTTTTT. The chain carries TRBV5-6 and TRBJ1-4; possible D gene TRBD1, 6 bases. Trimming took 3 bases from V and 2 from J, leaving 8 bases between them. This CDR3 comprises 14 residues. In germline, CDR1 is SGHDT, CDR2 YYEEEE. The whole variable domain, remainder taken from reference TRBV5-6 and TRBJ1-4, is DAGVTQSPTHLIKTRGQQVTLRCSPKSGHDTVSWYQQALGQGPQFIFQYYEEEERQRGNFPDRFSGHQFPNYSSELNVNALLLGDSALYLCASSSGATNEKLFFGSGTQLSVL.

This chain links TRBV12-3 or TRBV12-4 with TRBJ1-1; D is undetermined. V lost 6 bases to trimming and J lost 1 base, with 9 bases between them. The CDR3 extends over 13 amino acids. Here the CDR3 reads CASSHYRNTEAFF. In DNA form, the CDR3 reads TGTGCCAGCAGCCATTACAGGAACACTGAAGCTTTCTTT.

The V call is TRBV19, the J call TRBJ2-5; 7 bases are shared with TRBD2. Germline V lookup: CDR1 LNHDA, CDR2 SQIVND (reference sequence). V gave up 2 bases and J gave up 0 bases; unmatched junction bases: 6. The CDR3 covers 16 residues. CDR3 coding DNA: TGTGCCAGTAGTATACGGCGGGGGAATTACCAAGAGACCCAGTACTTC. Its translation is CASSIRRGNYQETQYF.

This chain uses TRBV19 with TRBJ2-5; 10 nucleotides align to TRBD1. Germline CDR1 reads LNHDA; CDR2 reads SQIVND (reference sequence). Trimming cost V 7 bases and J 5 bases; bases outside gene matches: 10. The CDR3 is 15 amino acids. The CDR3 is CASTGSRTGGETQYF. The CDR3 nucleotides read TGTGCCAGTACCGGCTCCCGGACAGGGGGGGAGACCCAGTACTTC.

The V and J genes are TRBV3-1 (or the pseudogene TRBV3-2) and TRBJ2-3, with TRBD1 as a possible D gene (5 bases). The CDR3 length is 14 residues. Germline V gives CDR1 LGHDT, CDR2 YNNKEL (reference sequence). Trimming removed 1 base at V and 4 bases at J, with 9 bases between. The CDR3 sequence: CASSQARAADTQYF. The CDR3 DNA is TGTGCCAGCAGCCAAGCCAGGGCCGCAGATACGCAGTATTTT.

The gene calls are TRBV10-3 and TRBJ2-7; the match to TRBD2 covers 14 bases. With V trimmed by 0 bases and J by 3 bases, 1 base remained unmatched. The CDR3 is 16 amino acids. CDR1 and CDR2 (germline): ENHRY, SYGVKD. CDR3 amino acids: CAISESGTSGGYEQYF. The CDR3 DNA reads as TGTGCCATCAGTGAGTCCGGGACTAGCGGGGGCTACGAGCAGTACTTC.

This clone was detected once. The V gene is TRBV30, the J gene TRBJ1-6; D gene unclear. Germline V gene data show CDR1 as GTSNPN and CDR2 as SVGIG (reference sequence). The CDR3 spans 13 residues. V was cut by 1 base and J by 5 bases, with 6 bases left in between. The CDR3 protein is CAWSGGNNSPLHF. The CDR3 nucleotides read TGTGCCTGGAGTGGCGGTAATAATTCACCCCTCCACTTT.

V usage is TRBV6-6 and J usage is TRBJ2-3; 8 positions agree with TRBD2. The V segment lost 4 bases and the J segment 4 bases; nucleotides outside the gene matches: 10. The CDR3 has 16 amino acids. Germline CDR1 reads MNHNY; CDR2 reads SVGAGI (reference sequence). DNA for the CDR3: TGTGCCAGCAGTTCTAGGACTAGCAGCTCCTCAGATACGCAGTATTTT. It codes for CASSSRTSSSSDTQYF.

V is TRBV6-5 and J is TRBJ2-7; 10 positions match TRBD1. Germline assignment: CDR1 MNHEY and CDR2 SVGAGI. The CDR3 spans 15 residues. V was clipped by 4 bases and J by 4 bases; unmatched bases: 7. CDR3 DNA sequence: TGTGCCAGCAGTTTTTTTCGGACAGGGGGTTACGAGCAGTACTTC. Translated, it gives CASSFFRTGGYEQYF.

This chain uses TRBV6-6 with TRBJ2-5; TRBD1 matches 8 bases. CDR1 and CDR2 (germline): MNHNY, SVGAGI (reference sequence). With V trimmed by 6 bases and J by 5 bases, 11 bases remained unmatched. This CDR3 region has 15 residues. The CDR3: CASSPDREVMETQYF. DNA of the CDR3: TGTGCCAGCAGCCCGGACAGGGAGGTCATGGAGACCCAGTACTTC.

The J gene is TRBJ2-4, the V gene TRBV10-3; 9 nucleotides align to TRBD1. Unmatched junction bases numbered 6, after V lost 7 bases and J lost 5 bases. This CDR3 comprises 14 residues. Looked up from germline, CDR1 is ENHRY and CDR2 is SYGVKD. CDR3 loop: CAINSQGAENIQYF. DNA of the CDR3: TGTGCCATCAACTCACAGGGGGCCGAAAACATTCAGTACTTC.

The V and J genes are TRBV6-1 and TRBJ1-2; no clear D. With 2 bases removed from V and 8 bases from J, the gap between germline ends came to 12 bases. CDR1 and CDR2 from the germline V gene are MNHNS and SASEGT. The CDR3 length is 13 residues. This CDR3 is CASSEKSSIGYTF. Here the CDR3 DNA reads TGTGCCAGCAGTGAAAAAAGCTCCATAGGCTACACCTTC.

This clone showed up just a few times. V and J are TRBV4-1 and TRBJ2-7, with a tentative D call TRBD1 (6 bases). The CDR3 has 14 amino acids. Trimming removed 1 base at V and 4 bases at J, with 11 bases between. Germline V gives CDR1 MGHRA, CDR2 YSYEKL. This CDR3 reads CASSQGSGAYEQYF. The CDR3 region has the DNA TGCGCCAGCAGCCAAGGGTCAGGGGCATACGAGCAGTACTTC.

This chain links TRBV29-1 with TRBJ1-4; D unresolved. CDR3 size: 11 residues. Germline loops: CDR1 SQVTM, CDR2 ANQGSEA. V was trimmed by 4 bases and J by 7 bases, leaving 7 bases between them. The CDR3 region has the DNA TGCAGCGTTGTGCAGGCTGAAAAACTGTTTTTT. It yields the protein CSVVQAEKLFF.

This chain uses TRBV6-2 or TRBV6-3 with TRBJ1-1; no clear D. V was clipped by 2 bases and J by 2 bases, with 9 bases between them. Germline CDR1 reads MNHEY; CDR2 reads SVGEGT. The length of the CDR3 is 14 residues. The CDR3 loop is CASSYRQVNTEAFF. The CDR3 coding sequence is TGTGCCAGCAGTTACCGGCAGGTAAACACTGAAGCTTTCTTT.

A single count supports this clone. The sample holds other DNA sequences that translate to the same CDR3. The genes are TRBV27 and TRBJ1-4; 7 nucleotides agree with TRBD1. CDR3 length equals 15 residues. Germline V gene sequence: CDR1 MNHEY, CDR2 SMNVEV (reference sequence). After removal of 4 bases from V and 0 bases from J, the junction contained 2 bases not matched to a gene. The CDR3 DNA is TGTGCCAGCAGTTCGCAGGGGGCAACTAATGAAAAACTGTTTTTT. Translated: CASSSQGATNEKLFF.

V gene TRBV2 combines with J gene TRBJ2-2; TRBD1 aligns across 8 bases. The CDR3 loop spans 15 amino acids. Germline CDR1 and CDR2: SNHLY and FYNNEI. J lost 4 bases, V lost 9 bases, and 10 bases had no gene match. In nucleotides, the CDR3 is TGTGCCAGTCTGTTAGACAGGGGTGGCACCGGGGAGCTGTTTTTT. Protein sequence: CASLLDRGGTGELFF.

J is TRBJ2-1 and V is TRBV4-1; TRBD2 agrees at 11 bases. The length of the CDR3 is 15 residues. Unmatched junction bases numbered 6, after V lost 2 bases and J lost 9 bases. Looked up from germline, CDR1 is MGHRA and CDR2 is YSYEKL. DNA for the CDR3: TGCGCCAGCAGCCAACATAGCGGGGGGGCCGTTGAGCAGTTCTTC. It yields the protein CASSQHSGGAVEQFF.

Here the CDR3 DNA reads TGTGCCAGCAGCGATTACAGCAGAACCGGGGAGCTGTTTTTT. Protein: CASSDYSRTGELFF. This chain links TRBV9 with TRBJ2-2; D is ambiguous. Germline-derived CDR1 and CDR2 are SGDLS and YYNGEE. V shed 3 bases and J shed 5 bases, with 11 bases lying between them. The CDR3 is 14 residues long.

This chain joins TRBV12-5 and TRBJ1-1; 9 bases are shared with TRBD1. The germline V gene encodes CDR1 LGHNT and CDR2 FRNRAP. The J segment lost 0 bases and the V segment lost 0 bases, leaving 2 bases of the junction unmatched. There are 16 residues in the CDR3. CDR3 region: CASGLVQGAMNTEAFF. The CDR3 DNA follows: TGTGCTAGTGGTTTGGTACAGGGGGCTATGAACACTGAAGCTTTCTTT.

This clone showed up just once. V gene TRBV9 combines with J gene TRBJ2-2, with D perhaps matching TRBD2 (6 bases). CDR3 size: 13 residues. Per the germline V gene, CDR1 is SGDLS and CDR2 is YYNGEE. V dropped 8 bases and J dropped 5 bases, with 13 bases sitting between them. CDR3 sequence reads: CASRGAGTGELFF. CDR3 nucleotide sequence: TGTGCCAGTCGCGGGGCTGGGACCGGGGAGCTGTTTTTT. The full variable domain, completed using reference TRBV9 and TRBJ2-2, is DSGVTQTPKHLITATGQRVTLRCSPRSGDLSVYWYQQSLDQGLQFLIQYYNGEERAKGNILERFSAQQFPDLHSELNLSSLELGDSALYFCASRGAGTGELFFGEGSRLTVL.